One sample yielded the 8 T cell receptor delta chains listed below, sequenced in a study of gamma-delta chains in newborns, infants, children. TCRdb reprocessed the reads through CATT. Of around 6,000 delta-chain clones detected, more than 12% appear once; the ten largest clones hold around 23%. Sequences were derived from blood, sampled at baseline. The receptors shown here come from a child who was a newborn, infant or young child, either healthy, febrile or measles-vaccinated (not recorded which).

Turning to this clone: A much larger clone differs from this one at a single base, so this may be a read error. The same CDR3 also results from other DNA sequences found in this sample. J is TRDJ1 and V is TRDV1, with D perhaps TRDD2 or TRDD3 (8 bases each). The CDR3 contains 25 residues. Looked up from germline, CDR1 is TSWWSYY and CDR2 is QGS. V was shortened by 3 bases and J by 7 bases, with 48 bases between the two germline ends. DNA for the CDR3: TGTGCTCTTGGGGACTCACACTGGGCCTTCCTAGAAGGGAGGCTGGGGGACACGATCCGATGTAAACTCATCTTT. Its protein product is CALGDSHWAFLEGRLGDTIRCKLIF.

For this clone: A much larger clonotype is one base distant, so this may be a read error. The chain carries TRDV3 and TRDJ1, with 10 bases identical to TRDD3. The CDR3 contains 13 residues. From germline, CDR1 is TVYSNPD and CDR2 GDNSRS (reference sequence). Trimming cost V 4 bases and J 2 bases; bases outside gene matches: 4. CDR3 protein: CAYWGMGTDKLIF. CDR3 sequence (DNA): TGTGCCTACTGGGGGATGGGAACCGATAAACTCATCTTT.

Sample share makes this clone medium-sized. The chain joins TRDV2 to TRDJ3; 10 bases agree with TRDD3. V shed 0 bases and J 1 base; nucleotides not matched to a gene: 2. Germline V gene lookup returns CDR1 GEAIGNYY and CDR2 EKD. This CDR3 comprises 18 residues. For the CDR3, the DNA is TGTGCCTGTGACACCGGGGGATACGAGTCCTGGGACACCCGACAGATGTTTTTC. It specifies CACDTGGYESWDTRQMFF.

This rearrangement joins TRDV1 to TRDJ1; TRDD2 might be the D (5 bases). Per germline, CDR1 TSWWSYY and CDR2 QGS. The V and J ends lost 0 bases and 3 bases respectively, with 14 bases between them. The CDR3 covers 16 residues. CDR3 DNA: TGTGCTCTTGGGGAACTCTCTACCTTCTACGCCGATAAACTCATCTTT. Residues: CALGELSTFYADKLIF.

CDR3 region: CACDTVATGGYPDKLIF. In nucleotides, the CDR3 is TGTGCCTGTGACACGGTGGCTACTGGGGGATATCCTGATAAACTCATCTTT. The chain recombines TRDV2 with TRDJ1; 11 bases map to TRDD3. J was trimmed by 5 bases and V by 1 base; bases with no gene match: 11. Germline V CDR1 and CDR2: GEAIGNYY, EKD. This CDR3 comprises 17 residues.

This clone was detected a few times. V gene TRDV2 combines with J gene TRDJ1, with 10 positions matching TRDD3. In germline, CDR1 is GEAIGNYY, CDR2 EKD. The ends lost 4 bases at V and 10 bases at J; junction bases unmatched: 29. CDR3 length: 20 residues. The CDR3 coding sequence is TGTGCCTGTGATCCCGTTCCTACTGGGGGATCGAGAAAAACACCGGGGGGACTCATCTTT. This translates into CACDPVPTGGSRKTPGGLIF.

In its sample, this clone is medium-sized. At the DNA level, this CDR3 is encoded by other sequences in the same sample as well. This rearrangement joins TRDV2 to TRDJ3; 8 nucleotides line up with TRDD3. The V gene's germline CDR1 is GEAIGNYY and CDR2 EKD. V was clipped by 4 bases and J by 0 bases; unmatched bases: 4. The CDR3 has 17 amino acids. The CDR3 DNA sequence: TGTGCCTGTGATAGTACTGGGGGCTCCTGGGACACCCGACAGATGTTTTTC. This encodes CACDSTGGSWDTRQMFF.

This clone showed up just a few times. The V gene is TRDV1, the J gene TRDJ1, with D maybe TRDD3 (5 bases). This CDR3 is built from 20 residues. Germline CDR1 reads TSWWSYY; CDR2 reads QGS. The V end was cut by 2 bases, the J end by 2 bases, with 27 bases between. CDR3 coding DNA: TGTGCTCTTGGGGAAGTCTTAGAGGGGACCCACTATCAATTTACCGATAAACTCATCTTT. It is translated as CALGEVLEGTHYQFTDKLIF.